The 4 T cell receptor beta chains presented below share a single source sample, sequenced in a study of PD-1 blockade in mismatch repair-deficient tumors (TCRdb year 2017). The library was made by the immunoSEQ multiplex PCR assay. The clones in this table, taken by TCRdb from immuneACCESS, are in-frame only. Not every clone is retained; where verified, under half of the shortfall comes from an unresolved V gene, and the cause of the rest is unknown. Recorded for this sample are around 51,000 clones; approximately 81% of them occurred a single time. 7% to 8.5% of the sample is taken by the ten largest. This specimen was peripheral blood, taken roughly 20 weeks after starting pembrolizumab. Receptors originate from an adult with mismatch repair-deficient cancer.

The chain carries TRBV6-5 and TRBJ2-7; 9 positions match TRBD1. The CDR3 extends over 14 amino acids. In germline, CDR1 is MNHEY, CDR2 SVGAGI. V dropped 8 bases and J dropped 2; count of bases not matched to a gene: 7. The CDR3 spells CASDPGQGPYEQYF. The CDR3 region has the DNA TGTGCCAGCGACCCGGGACAGGGACCCTACGAGCAGTACTTC.

The chain joins TRBV5-1 to TRBJ1-4, with D perhaps TRBD1 (5 bases). The V and J ends lost 1 base and 5 bases respectively, with 9 bases between them. The V gene's germline CDR1 is SGHRS and CDR2 YFSETQ. The CDR3 covers 14 residues. The CDR3 sequence: CASSLTGQNEKLFF. CDR3 nucleotide sequence: TGCGCCAGCAGCTTGACAGGCCAAAATGAAAAACTGTTTTTT.

This clone is deemed medium-sized. The chain is built from TRBV11-2 and TRBJ1-2; D uncertain. The CDR3 loop spans 14 amino acids. Trimming shortened V by 5 bases and J by 5 bases, and 15 bases separated the two germline ends. The germline gives CDR1 SGHAT, CDR2 FQNNGV. CDR3 DNA sequence: TGTGCCAGCAGCGAAAGCCCCGCGGAGTATGGCTACACCTTC. It translates to CASSESPAEYGYTF.

The genes are TRBV5-4 and TRBJ2-1, with TRBD2 matching over 11 bases. The V and J ends lost 5 bases and 3 bases, in that order; junction bases with no gene match: 4. Germline CDR1 reads SGHNT; CDR2 reads YYREEE (reference sequence). The CDR3 sequence is 15 residues long. In nucleotides, the CDR3 is TGTGCCAGCAGATCCGGGACTAGCGGCTACAATGAGCAGTTCTTC. Translation: CASRSGTSGYNEQFF.